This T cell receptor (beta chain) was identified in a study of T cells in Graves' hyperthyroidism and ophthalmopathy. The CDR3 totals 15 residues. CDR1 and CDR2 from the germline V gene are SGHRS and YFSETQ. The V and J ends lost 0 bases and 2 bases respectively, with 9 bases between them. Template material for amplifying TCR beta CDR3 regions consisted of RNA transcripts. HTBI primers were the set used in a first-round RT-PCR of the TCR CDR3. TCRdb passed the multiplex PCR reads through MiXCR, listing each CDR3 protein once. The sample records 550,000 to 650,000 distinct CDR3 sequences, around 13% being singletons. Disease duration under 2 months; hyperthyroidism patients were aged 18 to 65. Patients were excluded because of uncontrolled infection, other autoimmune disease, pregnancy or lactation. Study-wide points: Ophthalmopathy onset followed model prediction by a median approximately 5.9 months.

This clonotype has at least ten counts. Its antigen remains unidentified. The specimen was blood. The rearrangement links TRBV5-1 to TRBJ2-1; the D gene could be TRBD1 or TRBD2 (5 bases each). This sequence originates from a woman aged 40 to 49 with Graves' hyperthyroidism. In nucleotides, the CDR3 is TGCGCCAGCAGCTTGGAAGGGACCCCCTACAATGAGCAGTTCTTC. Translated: CASSLEGTPYNEQFF.